Presented here are 22 T cell receptor beta chains from one specimen sequenced in a study of neurological immune-mediated disorders. TCRdb itself ran the 5' RACE reads through MiXCR, one entry per CDR3 protein. The table lists tens of thousands of distinct CDR3 sequences, around 3.5% of them singletons. The material sequenced was PBMCs. These receptors were collected from a woman in her forties or fifties with multiple sclerosis.

This clonotype was counted ten times or more. The rearrangement joins TRBV6-5 to TRBJ2-1; no reliable D call. Trimming took 5 bases from V and 10 from J, leaving 15 bases between them. Germline V gene lookup returns CDR1 MNHEY and CDR2 SVGAGI. The CDR3 extends over 13 amino acids. The CDR3 nucleotides read TGTGCCAGCAGTCCAACTCGTGGCGGAGAGCAGTTCTTC. It translates to CASSPTRGGEQFF.

The chain joins TRBV9 to TRBJ2-7; D might be TRBD2 (5 bases). V was clipped by 4 bases and J by 2 bases, with 16 bases between them. The CDR3 length is 15 residues. Germline assignment: CDR1 SGDLS and CDR2 YYNGEE. CDR3 DNA sequence: TGTGCCAGCAGCCACCCGGGAAAGGGTACCTACGAGCAGTACTTC. Translating it yields CASSHPGKGTYEQYF.

This clonotype was seen repeatedly, ten times or more. The chain carries TRBV5-1 and TRBJ2-2, with 9 bases identical to TRBD1. The junction had 11 bases not matched to a gene; V was cut back by 4 bases and J by 7 bases. This CDR3 is built from 16 residues. From germline, CDR1 is SGHRS and CDR2 YFSETQ. CDR3 amino acids: CASSPTGQGTGGELFF. CDR3 DNA sequence: TGCGCCAGCAGCCCCACGGGACAGGGAACTGGCGGGGAGCTGTTTTTT. Looking up the rest from reference TRBV5-1 and TRBJ2-2 gives the full variable domain: KAGVTQTPRYLIKTRGQQVTLSCSPISGHRSVSWYQQTPGQGLQFLFEYFSETQRNKGNFPGRFSGRQFSNSRSEMNVSTLELGDSALYLCASSPTGQGTGGELFFGEGSRLTVL.

The table lists this clonotype with many counts. This CDR3 is CSARGPELSYEQYF. Here the CDR3 DNA reads TGCAGTGCTAGGGGGCCAGAACTTTCCTACGAGCAGTACTTC. V is TRBV20-1 and J is TRBJ2-7; D perhaps matches TRBD1 (5 bases). V was shortened by 3 bases and J by 1 base, with 13 bases between the two germline ends. The germline V gene has CDR1 DFQATT and CDR2 SNEGSKA (reference sequence). CDR3 size: 14 residues.

There are many counts of this clonotype. The chain combines TRBV5-1 with TRBJ2-1; 13 bases map to TRBD2. Germline V gene lookup returns CDR1 SGHRS and CDR2 YFSETQ. Losses at the gene ends were 4 bases for V and 5 bases for J; bases not matched to a gene: 6. This CDR3 is built from 16 residues. Written as DNA, the CDR3 is TGCGCCAGCAGCCCTCGAGGACTAGCGGGGGACAATGAGCAGTTCTTC. Its protein product is CASSPRGLAGDNEQFF.

This clonotype was found many times. The rearrangement links TRBV28 to TRBJ2-7, with a possible D match to TRBD1 (6 bases). Germline V gene lookup returns CDR1 MDHEN and CDR2 SYDVKM. The CDR3 sequence is 17 residues long. V was trimmed by 1 base and J by 1 base, leaving 17 bases between them. The CDR3 spells CASSLYGLWQGSYEQYF. The CDR3 DNA follows: TGTGCCAGCAGTTTATACGGGCTCTGGCAGGGGTCCTACGAGCAGTACTTC.

This clonotype was found many times. DNA for the CDR3: TGCGCCAGCAGCCAATGGGCTAGCGGGGGCACAGATACGCAGTATTTT. Its protein is CASSQWASGGTDTQYF. The rearrangement joins TRBV4-3 to TRBJ2-3; 9 nucleotides line up with TRBD2. V lost 2 bases, J lost 1 base, and 4 bases stayed unmatched. The germline V gene encodes CDR1 LGHNA and CDR2 YSLEER. The CDR3 length is 16 residues.

Many counts were recorded for this clonotype. The chain joins TRBV29-1 to TRBJ2-7; the match to TRBD1 covers 7 bases. Germline values: CDR1 SQVTM, CDR2 ANQGSEA. The CDR3 has 13 residues. J was trimmed by 4 bases and V by 7 bases; bases with no gene match: 10. The CDR3 bases are TGCAGCGCCCGACAGGGTAGGAGGTACGAGCAGTACTTC. Protein: CSARQGRRYEQYF.

This clonotype was seen at least ten times. The rearrangement links TRBV5-6 to TRBJ2-1, with D tentatively TRBD1 or TRBD2 (5 bases each). Deletions cut 2 bases from V and 9 bases from J, with 15 bases between. Germline CDR1 is SGHDT and CDR2 is YYEEEE. This CDR3 region has 14 residues. Here the CDR3 reads CASSFRSARGEQFF. In DNA, the CDR3 is TGTGCCAGCAGCTTTCGTTCCGCGAGGGGTGAGCAGTTCTTC.

This clonotype occurred many times. This sequence joins TRBV4-1 and TRBJ2-7, with 7 bases lining up with TRBD1. CDR3 length: 16 residues. V trimming: 2 bases; J trimming: 3 bases; junction bases outside the gene matches: 10. Germline V gene lookup returns CDR1 MGHRA and CDR2 YSYEKL. The CDR3 here is CASSQPLGQAGYEQYF. CDR3 nucleotides: TGCGCCAGCAGCCAACCCCTAGGACAGGCGGGCTACGAGCAGTACTTC.

Notes on this clonotype: Its ends do not fully match the called genes, so a read error is possible. The V and J genes are TRBV11-2 and TRBJ1-5; D unclear. This CDR3 comprises 18 residues. The germline V gene encodes CDR1 SGHAT and CDR2 FQNNGV. CDR3 in DNA: TGTGCCAGCAGCTTAGCTAGGCGGAAAAGTAGTAGCAATAAGACCCAGAATTTT. As protein: CASSLARRKSSSNKTQNF. Using reference TRBV11-2 and TRBJ1-5 for the parts outside the CDR3, the full variable domain is EAGVAQSPRYKIIEKRQSVAFWCNPISGHATLYWYQQILGQGPKLLIQFQNNGVVDDSQLPKDRFSAERLKGVDSTLKIQPAKLEDSAVYLCASSLARRKSSSNKTQNFGDGTRLSIL.

At least ten counts were recorded for this clonotype. This rearrangement joins TRBV3-1 to TRBJ2-5, with 10 bases lining up with TRBD2. Trimming removed 1 base from V and 1 base from J; junction bases left unmatched: 0. The CDR3 loop spans 15 amino acids. Looked up from germline, CDR1 is LGHDT and CDR2 is YNNKEL (reference sequence). CDR3 sequence: CASSQASGGQETQYF. CDR3 sequence (DNA): TGTGCCAGCAGCCAAGCTAGCGGGGGCCAAGAGACCCAGTACTTC.

In this sample, this clonotype turned up many times. The rearrangement uses TRBV29-1 and TRBJ1-6; 9 nucleotides match TRBD1. The CDR3 is 15 residues long. Looked up from germline, CDR1 is SQVTM and CDR2 is ANQGSEA. Trimming took 6 bases from V and 5 from J; bases not matched to a gene: 8. The CDR3 nucleotides read TGCAGCGTAAAAGTTGGGACAGGGAATAATTCACCCCTCCACTTT. Translated, it gives CSVKVGTGNNSPLHF.

In this sample, this clonotype turned up many times. V is TRBV20-1 and J is TRBJ2-5, with TRBD2 as a possible D gene (5 bases). CDR3 length: 12 residues. Germline CDR1 and CDR2: DFQATT and SNEGSKA (reference sequence). V gave up 6 bases and J gave up 1 base, with 9 bases separating them. The CDR3 sequence: CSAGLVQETQYF. CDR3 DNA: TGCAGTGCCGGACTCGTCCAAGAGACCCAGTACTTC.

This clonotype has just a few counts. The rearrangement joins TRBV5-1 to TRBJ2-3; 8 bases line up with TRBD2. Germline V gene sequence: CDR1 SGHRS, CDR2 YFSETQ. V was clipped by 2 bases and J by 2 bases; unmatched bases: 4. The CDR3 totals 15 residues. The CDR3 region has the DNA TGCGCCAGCAGCTTTAATAGCGGGATCACAGATACGCAGTATTTT. It specifies CASSFNSGITDTQYF.

In this sample, this clonotype turned up many times. This rearrangement joins TRBV29-1 to TRBJ1-3, with 7 bases matching TRBD1. CDR1 and CDR2 from the germline V gene are SQVTM and ANQGSEA. This CDR3 is 11 amino acids long. After removal of 6 bases from V and 8 bases from J, the junction contained 4 bases not matched to a gene. CDR3 nucleotide sequence: TGCAGCGTGAGGGGGCCCGACACCATATATTTT. Protein product: CSVRGPDTIYF.

This clonotype came up many times. The chain joins TRBV5-1 to TRBJ1-2; TRBD1 matches at 9 bases. This CDR3 comprises 14 residues. From germline, CDR1 is SGHRS and CDR2 YFSETQ. Trimming cost V 0 bases and J 6 bases; bases outside gene matches: 3. The CDR3 DNA sequence: TGCGCCAGCAGCTTGGACAGGGGGCATGATGGCTACACCTTC. It encodes CASSLDRGHDGYTF.

The sample holds many counts of this clonotype. The V gene is TRBV12-3 or TRBV12-4, the J gene TRBJ1-1; possible D gene TRBD1, 6 bases. This CDR3 region has 14 residues. Trimming took off 4 bases at V and 1 base at J, with 10 bases between the two ends. The CDR3 loop reads CASSYRERNTEAFF. The DNA of the CDR3 is TGTGCCAGCAGTTACAGGGAACGGAACACTGAAGCTTTCTTT.

In this sample, this clonotype turned up many times. The chain joins TRBV5-1 to TRBJ2-5; D uncertain. Germline V gives CDR1 SGHRS, CDR2 YFSETQ. There are 13 residues in the CDR3. V lost 1 base to trimming and J lost 4 bases, with 8 bases between them. The CDR3 protein is CASSLPSRETQYF. The CDR3 coding sequence is TGCGCCAGCAGCTTGCCCTCCCGAGAGACCCAGTACTTC.

In its sample, this clonotype was seen many times. V usage is TRBV25-1 and J usage is TRBJ1-2; D is ambiguous. The germline V and J ends were trimmed by 9 bases and 8 bases, with 19 bases remaining between them. CDR3 size: 13 residues. Germline V gene sequence: CDR1 MGHDK, CDR2 SYGVNS. The chain's CDR3 is CASTRTAEGGYTF. The DNA of the CDR3 is TGTGCCAGTACTCGGACGGCCGAAGGGGGCTACACCTTC.

In its sample, this clonotype was seen many times. This chain links TRBV5-6 with TRBJ2-3, with TRBD2 matching 8 bases. The CDR3 has 13 residues. CDR1 and CDR2 (germline): SGHDT, YYEEEE. J lost 6 bases, V lost 1 base, and 1 base had no gene match. CDR3 loop: CASSLRLADTQYF. CDR3 nucleotide sequence: TGTGCCAGCAGCTTGAGACTAGCGGATACGCAGTATTTT.

The J gene is TRBJ2-3, the V gene TRBV5-1, with TRBD2 identical over 15 bases. Trimming at V came to 4 bases and at J to 9 bases, leaving 9 bases not matched to a gene. CDR3 length: 16 amino acids. Germline V CDR1 and CDR2: SGHRS, YFSETQ. The CDR3 sequence is CASSTAGTSGGKTQYF. CDR3 nucleotides: TGCGCCAGCAGCACCGCCGGGACTAGCGGGGGGAAAACGCAGTATTTT.